The entry that follows covers one T cell receptor beta chain sequence. This specimen comes from a study of blood T cell repertoires in COVID-19. About the study: Samples representing acute and convalescent COVID-19 were sourced from the United States, Italy and Spain. The cDNA or gDNA used as material had been derived from T cells, B-cell-depleted T cells, or PBMCs.

Deletions cut 5 bases from V and 0 bases from J, with 11 bases between. Germline V gives CDR1 SGHTA, CDR2 FQGTGA. The CDR3 is 14 residues long. Per the authors' pipeline: Using reference gene primer amplification, nucleated cell counts were estimated. Only in-frame clones appear in the TCRdb table, and some are missing; sequencing was by immunoSEQ multiplex PCR. The DNA gave D and trimming, while V, J and clone size come from that table. The table lists more than 250,000 clones, roughly 90% of them singletons. The sequence was obtained from a man aged 18-30 years who had recovered from COVID-19. The genes are TRBV7-3 and TRBJ2-7, with D possibly matching TRBD1 (6 bases). The specimen sequenced was peripheral blood. The CDR3 reads CASSPTGSSYEQYF. CDR3 nucleotide sequence: TGTGCCAGCAGCCCGACAGGAAGCTCCTACGAGCAGTACTTC.